The next 25 T cell receptor beta chains were all read from a single sample in a study of T-cell memory formation after mild COVID-19 (dated by TCRdb to the early 2020s). The library relied on 5' RACE. Sequencing was performed on an Illumina NovaSeq 6000. The public reads were quality trimmed at Q25 with fastp and then assembled into clones with MiXCR by TCRdb, keeping productive beta chains. Here each entry gathers all rows of one CDR3 protein and keeps the most common genes and DNA. The sample has 250,000 to 300,000 distinct CDR3 sequences on record, roughly 18% of them singletons. The biggest ten clones account for roughly 24% of the sample. Material for sequencing was PBMCs or a T cell subset sorted from them (not recorded which). These receptor sequences come from a man younger than 35 who had mild COVID-19 (a few samples of this study predate the infection). The sample titles of this study are shuffled in the database, so cell type and time point are left out; the donor was told from shared clones.

The gene calls are TRBV2 and TRBJ1-3; no clear D. CDR3 length: 12 residues. V was cut by 3 bases and J by 8 bases, with 8 bases left in between. CDR1 is SNHLY, CDR2 FYNNEI, per germline. CDR3 nucleotides: TGTGCCAGCAGTGAGTTGGCCGACACCATATATTTT. Protein: CASSELADTIYF.

This clonotype was seen more than once but under ten times. The chain is built from TRBV4-3 and TRBJ2-7; no definite D call. V was shortened by 0 bases and J by 2 bases, with 11 bases between the two germline ends. CDR3 length equals 15 residues. The germline V gene has CDR1 LGHNA and CDR2 YSLEER. CDR3 nucleotide sequence: TGCGCCAGCAGCCAAGATTTTTCCAGAGCCTACGAGCAGTACTTC. Protein product: CASSQDFSRAYEQYF.

The chain links TRBV7-9 to TRBJ1-1; D not resolved. The CDR3 is made up of 14 amino acids. The germline gives CDR1 SEHNR, CDR2 FQNEAQ (reference sequence). The V gene lost 3 bases and the J gene lost 2 bases, with 10 bases spanning the gap. The CDR3 bases are TGTGCCAGCAGCTTTTTCCAGAGCAACACTGAAGCTTTCTTT. Translation gives CASSFFQSNTEAFF.

This clonotype was seen a handful of times. This chain uses TRBV2 with TRBJ2-2; D call uncertain. Trimming left V 5 bases short and J 6 bases short, with 10 bases between. The germline gives CDR1 SNHLY, CDR2 FYNNEI. The CDR3 extends over 13 amino acids. The CDR3 DNA reads TGTGCCAGCAGTACTGTCCCCTCCGGGGAGCTGTTTTTT. Translation: CASSTVPSGELFF.

Only a few counts were recorded for this clonotype. This chain connects TRBV6-2 or TRBV6-3 to TRBJ1-5, with 7 bases identical to TRBD1. V was pared by 4 bases and J by 7 bases, with 7 bases of the junction left unmatched. The CDR3 extends over 14 amino acids. Germline loops: CDR1 MNHEY, CDR2 SVGEGT. CDR3 nucleotide sequence: TGTGCCAGCAGTTCCCAGGGGGGGATGCAGCCCCAGCATTTT. Translating it yields CASSSQGGMQPQHF.

The rearrangement links TRBV18 to TRBJ2-7; TRBD2 is a possible D gene (6 bases). CDR1 and CDR2 from the germline V gene are KGHSH and LQKENI. This CDR3 region has 14 residues. The germline V and J ends were trimmed by 4 bases and 7 bases, with 17 bases remaining between them. CDR3 DNA: TGTGCCAGCTCACTTGGAGGGACCCCGGGAGAGCAGTACGTC. Protein: CASSLGGTPGEQYV.

This chain uses TRBV27 with TRBJ2-3; 8 nucleotides match TRBD2. This CDR3 spans 16 amino acids. The V gene end was trimmed by 5 bases and the J gene end by 2 bases; junction bases not matched to a gene: 9. Germline CDR1 is MNHEY and CDR2 is SMNVEV (reference sequence). CDR3 protein: CASSATGTRSTDTQYF. The CDR3 nucleotides are TGTGCCAGCAGTGCAACCGGGACTAGGTCCACAGATACGCAGTATTTT.

This clonotype has more than one count but fewer than ten. The chain recombines TRBV3-1 with TRBJ2-7; D is possibly TRBD2 (5 bases). CDR3 length: 15 residues. The germline V gene encodes CDR1 LGHDT and CDR2 YNNKEL (reference sequence). Trimming removed 4 bases at V and 3 bases at J, with 16 bases between. The CDR3 region is CASSPRVGDGYEQYF. The CDR3 DNA reads TGTGCCAGCAGCCCTCGGGTCGGGGATGGCTACGAGCAGTACTTC.

The chain joins TRBV2 to TRBJ2-1; D possibly corresponds to TRBD2 (6 bases). The CDR3 is made up of 14 amino acids. Between the trimmed V and J ends, which lost 8 bases and 4 bases, there was a span of 15 bases. Germline assignment: CDR1 SNHLY and CDR2 FYNNEI. CDR3 region: CASPPEGKYNEQFF. The CDR3 bases are TGTGCCAGCCCTCCGGAGGGGAAATACAATGAGCAGTTCTTC.

V and J are TRBV5-1 and TRBJ2-5; D could derive from TRBD1 or TRBD2 (5 bases each). This CDR3 has 12 residues. Looked up from germline, CDR1 is SGHRS and CDR2 is YFSETQ. Trimming removed 3 bases from V and 4 bases from J, with 7 bases in between. Here the CDR3 reads CASSWGSETQYF. CDR3 nucleotides: TGCGCCAGCAGCTGGGGGTCAGAGACCCAGTACTTC.

The chain links TRBV19 to TRBJ1-3; D is ambiguous. Germline V gene sequence: CDR1 LNHDA, CDR2 SQIVND (reference sequence). Trimming removed 10 bases at V and 1 base at J, with 8 bases between. This CDR3 comprises 12 residues. Here the CDR3 reads CAIGGSGNTIYF. In DNA form, the CDR3 reads TGTGCCATCGGAGGATCTGGAAACACCATATATTTT.

This clonotype was found a few times. The CDR3 loop is CASSQGQGGTGELFF. CDR3 nucleotide sequence: TGTGCCAGCAGCCAGGGACAGGGCGGCACCGGGGAGCTGTTTTTT. This chain connects TRBV11-2 to TRBJ2-2; 9 bases line up with TRBD1. V lost 5 bases, J lost 4 bases, and 5 bases stayed unmatched. Germline CDR1 SGHAT, CDR2 FQNNGV. The length of the CDR3 is 15 residues.

The chain links TRBV7-2 to TRBJ1-4; D gene uncertain. The CDR3 consists of 14 residues. CDR1 and CDR2 from the germline V gene are SGHTA and FQGNSA. Trimming took off 1 base at V and 7 bases at J, with 10 bases between the two ends. The CDR3 DNA sequence: TGTGCCAGCAGCTTAGTTACCTTCGGTGAAAAACTGTTTTTT. It codes for CASSLVTFGEKLFF.

V usage is TRBV5-6 and J usage is TRBJ2-4; D possibly uses TRBD1 or TRBD2 (5 bases each). Germline CDR1 SGHDT, CDR2 YYEEEE. The V end lost 7 bases, the J end lost 5 bases, and 16 bases lay between the germline ends. CDR3 size: 14 residues. This CDR3 is CASVRRDGENIQYF. The CDR3 DNA follows: TGTGCCAGCGTCCGCCGGGACGGAGAAAACATTCAGTACTTC.

The chain employs TRBV6-2 or TRBV6-3 and TRBJ2-5; D might be TRBD2 (5 bases). Trimming shortened V by 6 bases and J by 4 bases, and 18 bases separated the two germline ends. The CDR3 loop spans 15 amino acids. The germline CDR1 and CDR2 sequences are MNHEY and SVGEGT. The chain's CDR3 is CASSLLGSHSETQYF. DNA for the CDR3: TGTGCCAGCAGCCTACTAGGATCTCACTCAGAGACCCAGTACTTC.

This clonotype was seen a few times. The rearrangement uses TRBV27 and TRBJ1-6; no firm D call. This CDR3 has 15 amino acids. From germline, CDR1 is MNHEY and CDR2 SMNVEV (reference sequence). V was pared by 5 bases and J by 6 bases, with 14 bases between. The CDR3 DNA reads as TGTGCCAGCAGTCGGTGGGCAGAGCCTAATTCACCCCTCCACTTT. This encodes CASSRWAEPNSPLHF.

The CDR3 coding sequence is TGTGCCACCAGTGGCCCCGACGAGGCTTCACCCCTCCACTTT. This codes for CATSGPDEASPLHF. The gene calls are TRBV24-1 and TRBJ1-6; D gene ambiguous. The germline V gene encodes CDR1 KGHDR and CDR2 SFDVKD. The V end was cut by 5 bases, the J end by 9 bases, with 13 bases between. CDR3 length: 14 residues.

The V and J genes are TRBV28 and TRBJ1-1; tentatively, D is TRBD1 (5 bases). Germline V lookup: CDR1 MDHEN, CDR2 SYDVKM. The CDR3 has 12 residues. V was shortened by 7 bases and J by 7 bases, with 13 bases between the two germline ends. CDR3 loop: CASKDTRFEAFF. CDR3 in DNA: TGTGCCAGCAAGGACACTAGATTTGAAGCTTTCTTT.

This clonotype was seen only a few times. The CDR3 nucleotides are TGTGCCAGCAGCCCGATCACCGAAGCTTTCTTT. This translates into CASSPITEAFF. This chain links TRBV11-2 with TRBJ1-1; D not resolved. The CDR3 has 11 residues. Germline CDR1 SGHAT, CDR2 FQNNGV. V shed 5 bases and J shed 8 bases, with 9 bases lying between them.

The chain uses TRBV25-1 and TRBJ2-1; 7 bases align to TRBD1. V dropped 2 bases and J dropped 2; count of bases not matched to a gene: 6. The CDR3 has 16 residues. From germline, CDR1 is MGHDK and CDR2 SYGVNS. The CDR3 here is CASSEVQGDPYNEQFF. Here the CDR3 DNA reads TGTGCCAGCAGTGAAGTGCAGGGGGACCCCTACAATGAGCAGTTCTTC.

In its sample, this clonotype was seen many times. The chain is built from TRBV7-2 and TRBJ2-7; D may be TRBD1 (6 bases). The CDR3 is 13 residues long. Germline assignment: CDR1 SGHTA and CDR2 FQGNSA. Deletions cut 3 bases from V and 5 bases from J, with 11 bases between. The CDR3: CASSFLQGNEQYF. The CDR3 nucleotides are TGTGCCAGCAGCTTCCTACAGGGAAACGAGCAGTACTTC.

This clonotype was seen a handful of times. The rearrangement links TRBV12-3 or TRBV12-4 to TRBJ2-7, with 7 bases aligning to TRBD1. The CDR3 length is 12 residues. The V segment lost 6 bases and the J segment 5 bases; nucleotides outside the gene matches: 4. This CDR3 is CASRQGYDEQYV. As DNA, the CDR3 is TGTGCCAGCAGACAGGGGTATGACGAGCAGTACGTC.

This clonotype was picked up many times. The rearrangement links TRBV4-3 to TRBJ1-2; D uncertain. Per the germline V gene, CDR1 is LGHNA and CDR2 is YSLEER. The CDR3 spans 14 residues. V shed 0 bases and J shed 7 bases, with 12 bases lying between them. The CDR3 sequence is CASSQESRMGGYTF. The CDR3 DNA follows: TGCGCCAGCAGCCAAGAATCCAGAATGGGTGGCTACACCTTC.

This clonotype has a count of ten or more. The V and J genes are TRBV2 and TRBJ2-3, with D unresolved. Germline V gene lookup returns CDR1 SNHLY and CDR2 FYNNEI. This CDR3 is built from 14 residues. The V and J ends lost 0 bases and 6 bases respectively, with 10 bases between them. CDR3 in amino acids: CASSEAPIRDTQYF. The CDR3 nucleotides read TGTGCCAGCAGTGAAGCGCCGATCCGGGATACGCAGTATTTT.

The J gene is TRBJ2-5, the V gene TRBV7-9; 10 bases map to TRBD1. V was pared by 5 bases and J by 5 bases, with 5 bases of the junction left unmatched. The CDR3 covers 14 residues. Germline-derived CDR1 and CDR2 are SEHNR and FQNEAQ (reference sequence). DNA of the CDR3: TGTGCCAGCAGCGGTGGGACAGGGGCCGAGACCCAGTACTTC. It specifies CASSGGTGAETQYF.